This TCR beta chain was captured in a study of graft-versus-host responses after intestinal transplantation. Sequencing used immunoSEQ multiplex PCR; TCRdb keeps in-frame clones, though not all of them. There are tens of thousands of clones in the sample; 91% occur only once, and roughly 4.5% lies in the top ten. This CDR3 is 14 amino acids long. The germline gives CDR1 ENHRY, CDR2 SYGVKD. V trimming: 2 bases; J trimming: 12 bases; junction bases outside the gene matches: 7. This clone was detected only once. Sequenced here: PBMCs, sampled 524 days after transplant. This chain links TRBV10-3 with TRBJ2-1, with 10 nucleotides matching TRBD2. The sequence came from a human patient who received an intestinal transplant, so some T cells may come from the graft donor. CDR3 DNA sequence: TGTGCCATCAGTGAGCCCGAGACTAGCGGGCCGCAGTTCTTC. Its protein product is CAISEPETSGPQFF.